These T cell receptor beta chains were read from a single sample in a study of shared clonotypes between healthy human individuals. Clones were sequenced by immunoSEQ multiplex PCR, and TCRdb holds only the in-frame ones, with some missing. The repertoire holds about 2,500,000 clones, with 85% to 95% as singletons. The sequencing sample was made of naive CD4+ T cells sorted from blood. All receptors come from a man younger than 35 in good health. CDR3s include the opening cysteine and the closing phenylalanine or tryptophan. D genes are given only for firm matches. Expanded clones get a size class; other rows say once, few or many, or leave the size out.

v_gene,j_gene,d_gene,abundance,CDR3nt,CDR3aa
TRBV6-5,TRBJ1-2,TRBD1,few,TGTGCCAGCAGTTACCGGGACAGGGGTAACTATGGCTACACCTTC,CASSYRDRGNYGYTF
TRBV7-6,TRBJ1-2,NA,NA,TGTGCCAGCAGTGGGGGCACACTGGGGGGCTACACCTTC,CASSGGTLGGYTF
TRBV19,TRBJ1-4,NA,NA,TGTGCCAGTAGTCCGCAGCTTTCTAATGAAAAACTGTTTTTT,CASSPQLSNEKLFF
TRBV10-3,TRBJ2-1,TRBD2,NA,TGTGCCATCAGTCGTACTAGCGGCGGCAATGAGCAGTTCTTC,CAISRTSGGNEQFF
TRBV2,TRBJ2-1,NA,NA,TGTGCCAGCAATATCGGCTCCTACAATGAGCAGTTCTTC,CASNIGSYNEQFF
TRBV7-2,TRBJ2-5,NA,NA,TGTGCCAGCAGCTTAGAAAGCGGGACCCAGTACTTC,CASSLESGTQYF
TRBV4-3,TRBJ2-7,NA,NA,TGCGCCAGCAGCCAAGAGAAGACAACCCCCAGCGAGCAGTACTTC,CASSQEKTTPSEQYF
TRBV19,TRBJ1-2,NA,NA,TGTGCCAGTAGTATCCCCGCCAGTAGGCGAGGCTACACCTTC,CASSIPASRRGYTF
TRBV7-8,TRBJ1-4,TRBD1,NA,TGTGCCAGCAGCCCGGACAGGGATGAAAAACTGTTTTTT,CASSPDRDEKLFF
TRBV7-2,TRBJ2-7,NA,NA,TGTGCCAGCAGCCTCGGGCAGACTCTACCTTACGAGCAGTACTTC,CASSLGQTLPYEQYF
TRBV5-4,TRBJ1-2,TRBD1,NA,TGTGCCAGCAGTCAATCAGGACAGGGGTATGGCTACACCTTC,CASSQSGQGYGYTF
TRBV28,TRBJ2-5,NA,NA,TGTGCCAGCAGTTTAAGGTCCGGAGAGACCCAGTACTTC,CASSLRSGETQYF
TRBV7-2,TRBJ2-5,NA,NA,TGTGCCAGCACCCCGGAGGAGGATCAAGAGACCCAGTACTTC,CASTPEEDQETQYF
TRBV19,TRBJ1-1,NA,few,TGTGCCAGTAGTCCGGAGGGAACGAGGAACACTGAAGCTTTCTTT,CASSPEGTRNTEAFF
TRBV5-6,TRBJ2-3,TRBD2,NA,TGTGCCAGCAGCCCTGGACTAGCGGGGGTGACAGATACGCAGTATTTT,CASSPGLAGVTDTQYF
TRBV5-1,TRBJ2-1,NA,NA,TGCGCCAGCAGCTTACCGGGCGGAAGTGGCGAGCAGTTCTTC,CASSLPGGSGEQFF
TRBV5-1,TRBJ2-1,NA,NA,TGCGCCAGCAGCCAGGGGCAAAGCTCCTACAATGAGCAGTTCTTC,CASSQGQSSYNEQFF
TRBV14,TRBJ1-2,NA,NA,TGTGCCAGCAGCCCTAATTTCGATGGGGGACGCGCTAACTATGGCTACACCTTC,CASSPNFDGGRANYGYTF
TRBV7-2,TRBJ2-7,NA,NA,TGTGCCAGCAGCCAAGGGGGACTAACCTACGAGCAGTACTTC,CASSQGGLTYEQYF
TRBV10-3,TRBJ2-1,TRBD1,NA,TGTGCCATCAGTGAGTCTCCCCGGACAGGCCATGAGCAGTTCTTC,CAISESPRTGHEQFF
TRBV30,TRBJ1-5,NA,NA,TGTGCCTGGAGTGGAGGCAGTAGCAATCAGCCCCAGCATTTT,CAWSGGSSNQPQHF
TRBV5-1,TRBJ2-3,TRBD1,NA,TGCGCCAGCAGCTTGGGACAGGGGAAGGCAGATACGCAGTATTTT,CASSLGQGKADTQYF
TRBV27,TRBJ2-1,TRBD2,NA,TGTGCCAGCCGAACTTCCGGGACTAGCGGCTACAATGAGCAGTTCTTC,CASRTSGTSGYNEQFF
TRBV9,TRBJ2-3,TRBD2,NA,TGTGCCAGCAGCGCCCTTTTGAGCGGGGGGAGAGATACGCAGTATTTT,CASSALLSGGRDTQYF
TRBV5-1,TRBJ2-7,TRBD2,NA,TGCGCCAGCAGCTTGGGCGGGAGTTTCTACGAGCAGTACTTC,CASSLGGSFYEQYF
TRBV5-1,TRBJ2-7,TRBD2,NA,TGCGCCAGCAGCGCAAGCGGGAGTTCCTACGAGCAGTACTTC,CASSASGSSYEQYF
TRBV5-1,TRBJ2-3,NA,NA,TGCGCCAGCAGCTTGGCGACGGCCAGCACAGATACGCAGTATTTT,CASSLATASTDTQYF
TRBV18,TRBJ2-7,NA,NA,TGTGCCAGCTCACCTGGCGGGACCTCCTACGAGCAGTACTTC,CASSPGGTSYEQYF
TRBV5-4,TRBJ2-3,TRBD2,NA,TGTGCCAGCAGCGAACCTAGCGGGAGAGAGGCAGATACGCAGTATTTT,CASSEPSGREADTQYF
TRBV20-1,TRBJ1-4,NA,NA,TGCAGTGCTAGTGGTGAAAAACTGTTTTTT,CSASGEKLFF
TRBV6-5,TRBJ2-2,NA,NA,TGTGCCAGCCACCCTGGGGCAGGGAACACCGGGGAGCTGTTTTTT,CASHPGAGNTGELFF
TRBV7-2,TRBJ1-3,NA,NA,TGTGCCAGCAGCATACAGGGCTCTGGAAACACCATATATTTT,CASSIQGSGNTIYF
TRBV30,TRBJ2-7,TRBD1,NA,TGTGCCTGGAGTGTATGGGGACAGGGGAGCTCCTACGAGCAGTACTTC,CAWSVWGQGSSYEQYF
TRBV9,TRBJ1-3,NA,NA,TGTGCCAGCAGCAACGATCCAACTGGAAACACCATATATTTT,CASSNDPTGNTIYF
TRBV5-4,TRBJ1-4,TRBD1,NA,TGTGCCAGCAGCTTAAAGCAGGGGGGGACTAATGAAAAACTGTTTTTT,CASSLKQGGTNEKLFF
TRBV4-3,TRBJ1-4,NA,NA,TGCGCCAGCAGCCAAGAAGATGGGGAAAAACTGTTTTTT,CASSQEDGEKLFF
TRBV5-1,TRBJ2-3,TRBD2,NA,TGCGCCAGCAGCCCTGGAAGGGGCAGACCCGGGACTAGCGGGATTTTGGCAGATACGCAGTATTTT,CASSPGRGRPGTSGILADTQYF
TRBV6-5,TRBJ1-2,TRBD1,NA,TGTGCCAGCAGTTCAAGGGGGCTTTCTAACTATGGCTACACCTTC,CASSSRGLSNYGYTF
TRBV9,TRBJ2-1,NA,NA,TGTGCCAGCAGCGTAGATTCCAACCAGCGATCCTACAATGAGCAGTTCTTC,CASSVDSNQRSYNEQFF
TRBV9,TRBJ2-3,NA,once,TGTGCCAGCAGCCCCACGGTGGGGGCAGATACGCAGTATTTT,CASSPTVGADTQYF
TRBV2,TRBJ1-3,NA,NA,TGTGCCAGCAGTGAACAGACCGGCCGGGGAGGAAACACCATATATTTT,CASSEQTGRGGNTIYF
TRBV10-3,TRBJ2-5,TRBD2,NA,TGTGCCATCAGTACCGGGACTAGTGGTGAGACCCAGTACTTC,CAISTGTSGETQYF
TRBV27,TRBJ2-3,TRBD1,NA,TGTGCCAGCAAGATTGACAGGGGCCTCACAGATACGCAGTATTTT,CASKIDRGLTDTQYF
TRBV30,TRBJ1-6,NA,few,TGTGCCTGGAGTCTAACCGGTTCACCCCTCCACTTT,CAWSLTGSPLHF
TRBV2,TRBJ1-5,NA,NA,TGTGCCAGCAGGGAAGGGGGGTCCCATAGCAATCAGCCCCAGCATTTT,CASREGGSHSNQPQHF
TRBV11-2,TRBJ2-7,NA,NA,TGTGCCAGCAGCTTAATGGGAGCATCCTACGAGCAGTACTTC,CASSLMGASYEQYF
TRBV19,TRBJ1-5,NA,NA,TGTGCCAGCGAAAAGGGGACCCTGGGCGGCAAGCCCCAGCATTTT,CASEKGTLGGKPQHF
TRBV10-2,TRBJ1-1,NA,NA,TGCGCCAGCAAGCTACAGGAAAGGAACACTGAAGCTTTCTTT,CASKLQERNTEAFF
TRBV19,TRBJ2-7,NA,NA,TGTGCCAGTAGTATAGGGTGGCAGGGCGGCAACGAGCAGTACTTC,CASSIGWQGGNEQYF
TRBV25-1,TRBJ1-1,TRBD1,NA,TGTGCCAGTAGACAGGGGGCGAACACTGAAGCTTTCTTT,CASRQGANTEAFF
TRBV10-3,TRBJ1-1,NA,NA,TGTGCCATTGGGAGGGGGACTGAAGCTTTCTTT,CAIGRGTEAFF
TRBV6-5,TRBJ2-5,NA,NA,TGTGCCAGCAGTTACTCAGCAGGATCCAACACGGAGACCCAGTACTTC,CASSYSAGSNTETQYF